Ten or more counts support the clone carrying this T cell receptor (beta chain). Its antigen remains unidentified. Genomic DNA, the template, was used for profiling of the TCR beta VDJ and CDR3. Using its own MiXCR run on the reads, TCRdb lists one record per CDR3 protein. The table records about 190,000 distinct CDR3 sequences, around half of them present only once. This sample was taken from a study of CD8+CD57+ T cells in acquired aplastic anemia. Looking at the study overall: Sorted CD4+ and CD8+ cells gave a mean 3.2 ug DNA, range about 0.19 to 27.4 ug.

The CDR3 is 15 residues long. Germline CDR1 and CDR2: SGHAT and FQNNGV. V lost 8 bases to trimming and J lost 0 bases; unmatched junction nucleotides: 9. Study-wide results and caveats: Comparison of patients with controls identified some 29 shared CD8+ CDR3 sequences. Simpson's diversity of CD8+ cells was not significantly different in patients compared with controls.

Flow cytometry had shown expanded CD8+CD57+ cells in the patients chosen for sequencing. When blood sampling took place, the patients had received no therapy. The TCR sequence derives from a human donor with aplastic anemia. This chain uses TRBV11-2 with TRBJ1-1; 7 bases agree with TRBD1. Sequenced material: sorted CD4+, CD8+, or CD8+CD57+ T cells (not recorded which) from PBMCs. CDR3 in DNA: TGTGCCAGCGGAAGGGGGCATCGCCTGAACACTGAAGCTTTCTTT. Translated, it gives CASGRGHRLNTEAFF.